This T cell receptor (beta chain) was observed in a study of T cells in Graves' hyperthyroidism and ophthalmopathy (dated by TCRdb to about 2019). Describing the broader study: Peripheral blood was collected at initial diagnosis, before any treatment. TCR V-J signatures able to tell the groups apart were searched for in a discovery cohort of more than 90 patients, of whom over 40 had Graves' ophthalmopathy and more than 55 had stable Graves' hyperthyroidism. Whether ophthalmopathy could be predicted prospectively was tested in an independent validation cohort made up of approximately 19 hyperthyroidism patients plus 17 patients who later progressed to ophthalmopathy. Thyroid tissue and blood T-cell repertoires from about six Graves' hyperthyroidism patients were also compared in the study. Once sampling was done, hyperthyroidism patients were given methimazole at a starting dose of 30 mg daily, whereas ophthalmopathy patients were given high-dose intravenous methylprednisolone. TCR Vbeta CDR3 sequencing of fewer than 150 peripheral blood samples (over 40 ophthalmopathy, 75 hyperthyroidism and around 17 progressor patients) is reported in the paper. The roughly 100 discovery patients were randomly divided into training and test sets at a 7:3 ratio. General findings and caveats noted by the study authors: Most expanded thyroid clonotypes (frequency above 0.001) were also found in blood, which suggests that blood repertoires may mirror thyroid immune responses. Ophthalmopathy was separated from stable hyperthyroidism by a 13 V-J signature model, with approximately 85% sensitivity and roughly 81% specificity obtained in cross-validation and 80%/75% obtained in testing. In validation, the model predicted progression to ophthalmopathy a median of roughly six months before onset, with approximately 68% sensitivity and just under 75% specificity. Sample size was not statistically predetermined, and blinding of investigators to group allocation was not performed.

TCR beta CDR3 regions were amplified from RNA transcripts. The first round of RT-PCR for the TCR CDR3 was performed with the HTBI primer set and the Qiagen OneStep RT-PCR kit. Libraries were constructed in a second round of multiplex PCR, after which size selection and purification were carried out. Sequencing of the libraries was done on an Illumina HiSeq2000 using paired-end 100 bp reads. As for the authors' bioinformatics: Raw data were processed with SOAPnuke, discarding reads with adapters, uncalled bases, mean Phred below 15, or no exact constant-primer or identifier match. High-quality paired reads were merged using COPE v1.2.5, and each unique nucleotide sequence was defined as a clonotype. Clonotypes were aligned to IMGT TRBV, TRBD and TRBJ reference segments using MiTCR v1.1. The analysis included only V-J combinations with a frequency above 0.0001, which together covered roughly 99% of the repertoires. A TCS score was defined as the ratio of F50 (clonal expansion) to E x V (chaos), with BLOSUM62-based TCRdist applied between CDR3 peptides within each V-J. Welch's t-statistics and random forest reduced some 510 V-J features to 10 to 15, which were used in a naive Bayes classifier (R e1071). Thyroid-blood repertoire similarity was quantified with the Morisita-Horn index. TCRdb applied fastp at Q25 and MiXCR to the public reads, then kept only in-frame beta chains. All rows with the same CDR3 protein become a single entry with the most common DNA and genes. TCRdb, not the authors, supplied the V and J calls. Recorded for this sample are just under 750,000 distinct CDR3 sequences; around 40% of them occurred a single time. Jointly, the top ten make up around a third of the sample.

Notes on this clonotype: The antigen this receptor binds is unknown. Qualities for individual bases were not recorded, and no much larger clone is one base off.

Stable Graves' hyperthyroidism was defined as the absence of progression to ophthalmopathy over 18 months of follow-up. Hyperthyroidism patients were newly diagnosed, had a disease duration of under 2 months, and were aged 18 to 65 years. Patients with uncontrolled infections, other autoimmune diseases, pregnancy or lactation were excluded. Diagnoses were established on the basis of clinical symptoms, serum thyroxine and TRAb, thyroid ultrasound, and orbital computed tomography. Ficoll-Paque density gradient centrifugation was used to isolate PBMCs from approximately 10 ml of fresh peripheral blood. Total RNA was extracted using Trizol reagent, and RNA quality was assessed on an Agilent 2100 Bioanalyzer. According to the germline V gene (reference sequence), CDR1 reads SGHNT and CDR2 reads YYREEE. The junction shows trimming of 4 bases on V and 1 base on J, and the gene matches do not reach 3 bases of it. The CDR3 holds 15 amino acids from the cysteine to the phenylalanine. Kept here is only the CDR3 DNA, which spans 45 bases and is read in frame from base 1.

The chain is assembled from TRBV5-4 and TRBJ2-2; TRBD1 matches 8 bases in the middle. The TCR was taken from a woman aged 40 to 55 with Graves' hyperthyroidism. Sequences were obtained from blood. The CDR3 loop reads CASSPGGWNTGELFF. The DNA sequence is TGTGCCAGCAGCCCAGGGGGCTGGAACACCGGGGAGCTGTTTTTT.